The entry below gives a single TCR beta chain sequence along with its context. A read error may account for a junction end that differs from germline. CDR1 is MNHEY, CDR2 SVGEGT, per germline. This CDR3 has 15 residues. The sample comes from a study of T cells after yellow fever vaccination. TCRdb ran MiXCR on the 5' RACE reads and lists one entry per CDR3 protein. The profile shows 340,000 or so distinct CDR3 sequences, 12% of them singletons. This clonotype originated in a young man who received the YFV17D yellow fever vaccine. This chain links TRBV6-2 or TRBV6-3 with TRBJ2-7; D might be TRBD1 (5 bases). The sample in question was CD4+ T cells sorted from PBMCs, obtained 15 days after the yellow fever booster vaccination. As DNA, the CDR3 is TGTGCCAGCAATTACCAGGGCCGCCTTTCCTACGAGCAGTACTTC. Protein product: CASNYQGRLSYEQYF.